The source of this TCR beta chain is a study of shared clonotypes between healthy human individuals. Terminally differentiated effector memory CD45RA+ cells were excluded by CCR7 positive selection of CD45RO-negative cells. Measured with immunoSEQ multiplex PCR; TCRdb has only the in-frame clones, and not every one. Here the sample spans approximately 2,200,000 clones, approximately 94% being singletons. The study, taken as a whole, reports: Rarefaction showed that sequencing of sorted subsets was incomplete (despite large depth). Donors were few, which limited the genetic and exposure-history diversity represented.

V lost 2 bases to trimming and J lost 4 bases, with 6 bases between them. Germline-derived CDR1 and CDR2 are SGHTA and FQGNSA. This CDR3 region has 12 residues. On this clone: Its target is not known.

The source is a man aged 18 to 29 in good health. Some clones in this sample may be carry-over from other donors' samples. This sequence joins TRBV7-2 and TRBJ2-7; D call uncertain. The specimen was naive CD8+ T cells from PBMCs. The CDR3 loop is CASSLPDYEQYF. Here the CDR3 DNA reads TGTGCCAGCAGCTTACCAGATTACGAGCAGTACTTC.